Presented here are 4 T cell receptor beta chains from one specimen sequenced in a study of T cells in Graves' hyperthyroidism and ophthalmopathy. What was amplified from RNA transcripts were TCR beta CDR3 regions. A set of HTBI primers served as the primers for a first-round RT-PCR of the TCR CDR3. One entry per CDR3 protein, called by TCRdb with MiXCR from the multiplex PCR reads. The table has around 700,000 distinct CDR3 sequences, around a third seen once. The sample taken for sequencing was blood. The receptors were gathered from a woman aged 40 to 50 with Graves' hyperthyroidism.

This clonotype has at least ten counts. The chain employs TRBV10-3 and TRBJ1-2, with D perhaps TRBD1 (6 bases). The V end was cut by 5 bases, the J end by 8 bases, with 15 bases between. CDR3 length: 13 residues. In germline, CDR1 is ENHRY, CDR2 SYGVKD. In nucleotides, the CDR3 is TGTGCCATCAGTTCCGACAGGATGGGCGGCTACACCTTC. Translating gives CAISSDRMGGYTF.

This clonotype showed up many times. V gene TRBV7-8 combines with J gene TRBJ2-7; 8 bases are a match to TRBD1. Germline V CDR1 and CDR2: SGHVS, FQNEAQ. The CDR3 runs to 14 residues. The V segment lost 4 bases and the J segment 3 bases; nucleotides outside the gene matches: 5. In DNA form, the CDR3 reads TGTGCCAGCAGCTACCCCGACAGGGGCTACGAGCAGTACTTC. Protein product: CASSYPDRGYEQYF.

Concerning this clonotype: This sequence may be a read error, since a much larger clone differs from it by one base. The chain carries TRBV10-3 and TRBJ1-2, with D hard to call. V was cut by 5 bases and J by 7 bases, with 11 bases left in between. The CDR3 contains 12 residues. Germline V gene lookup returns CDR1 ENHRY and CDR2 SYGVKD. CDR3 amino acids: CAISLSGPGYTF. CDR3 DNA: TGTGCCATCAGTTTATCCGGGCCTGGCTACACCTTC.

This clonotype was seen repeatedly, ten times or more. The rearrangement uses TRBV19 and TRBJ2-7, with D perhaps TRBD2 (6 bases). V was cut by 5 bases and J by 4 bases, with 12 bases left in between. Per germline, CDR1 LNHDA and CDR2 SQIVND (reference sequence). The CDR3 is 13 residues long. The CDR3 DNA is TGTGCCAGTAGTCCGAACGGACTATACGAGCAGTACTTC. It specifies CASSPNGLYEQYF.